The clone carrying this T cell receptor (beta chain) has a handful of counts. Its cognate antigen is unknown. This sample is part of a study of post-analysis software for immune sequencing data. Study-wide context: The cohort encompassed relapsing-remitting, secondary progressive and progressive-relapsing multiple sclerosis disease courses. Study outcomes and limitations: Roughly five TRBV segments were significantly more frequent in patients than in controls. TRBV5-6, TRBV5-1 and TRBV20-1 were among these segments. Significantly decreased normalized Chao1 diversity was recorded for multiple sclerosis patients relative to controls.

Trimming left V 3 bases short and J 3 bases short, with 9 bases between. The CDR3 consists of 13 residues. Unique-molecular-identifier-tagged TCR beta cDNA libraries were used. Some 450,000 cDNA molecules were recovered from an input of about 1 to 10 million T cells. TCRdb used MiXCR to reprocess the PCR reads, holding one entry per CDR3 protein. The table has hundreds of thousands of distinct CDR3 sequences, 40% to 55% seen once. This clonotype originated in a girl aged 10 to 17 with multiple sclerosis. The V gene is TRBV12-3 or TRBV12-4, the J gene TRBJ2-7; D unresolved. Specimen: blood. The CDR3 loop is CASSFPDNYEQYF. The CDR3 nucleotides read TGTGCCAGCAGTTTCCCTGATAACTACGAGCAGTACTTC.